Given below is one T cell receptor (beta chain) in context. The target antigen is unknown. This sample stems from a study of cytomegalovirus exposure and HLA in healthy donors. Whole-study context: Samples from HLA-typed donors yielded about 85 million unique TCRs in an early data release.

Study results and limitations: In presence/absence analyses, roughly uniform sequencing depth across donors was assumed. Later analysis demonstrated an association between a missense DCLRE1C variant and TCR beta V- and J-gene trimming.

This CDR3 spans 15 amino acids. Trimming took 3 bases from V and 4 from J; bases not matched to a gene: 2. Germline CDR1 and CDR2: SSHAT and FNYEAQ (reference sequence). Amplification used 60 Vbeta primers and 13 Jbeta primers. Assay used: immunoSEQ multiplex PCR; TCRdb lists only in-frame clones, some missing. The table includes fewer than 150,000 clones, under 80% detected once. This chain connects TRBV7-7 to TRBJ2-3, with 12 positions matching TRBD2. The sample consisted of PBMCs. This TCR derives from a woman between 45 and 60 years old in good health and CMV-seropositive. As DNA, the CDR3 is TGTGCCAGCAGCTTGACTAGCGGGAGCTCAGATACGCAGTATTTT. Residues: CASSLTSGSSDTQYF. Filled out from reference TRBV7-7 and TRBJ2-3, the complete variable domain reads GAGVSQSPRYKVTKRGQDVTLRCDPISSHATLYWYQQALGQGPEFLTYFNYEAQPDKSGLPSDRFSAERPEGSISTLTIQRTEQRDSAMYRCASSLTSGSSDTQYFGPGTRLTVL.